This TCR beta chain comes out of a study of blood T cell repertoires in COVID-19. This table comes from immunoSEQ multiplex PCR, and its TCRdb copy is limited to in-frame clones, with some not included. The sample lists approximately 92,000 clones, 80% occurring once. The CDR3 has 20 residues. Germline assignment: CDR1 KGHDR and CDR2 SFDVKD. V shed 1 base, J shed 2 bases, and the junction held 17 bases outside the gene matches. This clonotype was obtained from a man aged 50 or older who had recovered from COVID-19. The material sequenced was peripheral blood. This rearrangement joins TRBV24-1 to TRBJ2-7; 9 bases match TRBD1. CDR3 sequence (DNA): TGTGCCACCAGTGATTTTTGGTCGTGGCCTTGGACAGGGGAACCCTACGAGCAGTACTTC. Encoded protein: CATSDFWSWPWTGEPYEQYF.